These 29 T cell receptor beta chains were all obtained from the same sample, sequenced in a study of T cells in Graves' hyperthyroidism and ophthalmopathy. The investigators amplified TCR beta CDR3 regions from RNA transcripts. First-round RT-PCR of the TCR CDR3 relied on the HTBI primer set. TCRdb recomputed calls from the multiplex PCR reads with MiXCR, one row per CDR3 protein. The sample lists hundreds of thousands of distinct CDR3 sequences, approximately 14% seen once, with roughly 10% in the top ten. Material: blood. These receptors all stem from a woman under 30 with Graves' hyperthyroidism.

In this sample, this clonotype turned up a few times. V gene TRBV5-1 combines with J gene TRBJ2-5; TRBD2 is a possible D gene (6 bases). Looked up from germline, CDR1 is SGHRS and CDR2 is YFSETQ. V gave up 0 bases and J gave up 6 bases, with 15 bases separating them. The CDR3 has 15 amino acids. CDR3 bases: TGCGCCAGCAGCTTGGAACTAGCTTCAATACAGACCCAGTACTTC. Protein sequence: CASSLELASIQTQYF.

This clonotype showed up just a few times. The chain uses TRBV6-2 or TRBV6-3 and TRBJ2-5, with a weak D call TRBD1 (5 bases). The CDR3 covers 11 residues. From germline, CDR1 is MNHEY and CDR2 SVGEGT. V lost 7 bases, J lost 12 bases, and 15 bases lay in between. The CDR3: CASKNWGPEYF. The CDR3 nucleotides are TGTGCCAGCAAGAATTGGGGCCCGGAGTACTTC.

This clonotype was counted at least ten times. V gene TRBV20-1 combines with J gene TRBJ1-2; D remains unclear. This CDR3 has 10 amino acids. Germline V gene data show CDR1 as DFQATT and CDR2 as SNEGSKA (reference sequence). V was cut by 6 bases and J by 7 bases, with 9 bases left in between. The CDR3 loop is CSAKSPGYTF. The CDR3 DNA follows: TGCAGTGCCAAGTCCCCTGGCTACACCTTC.

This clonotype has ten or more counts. This CDR3 reads CASRRLGGGGKLKNIQYF. As DNA, the CDR3 is TGTGCCAGCAGACGACTAGGCGGGGGAGGAAAACTTAAAAACATTCAGTACTTC. The J gene is TRBJ2-4, the V gene TRBV11-2; 7 bases line up with TRBD2. The V segment lost 6 bases and the J segment 4 bases; nucleotides outside the gene matches: 18. Per germline, CDR1 SGHAT and CDR2 FQNNGV. There are 18 residues in the CDR3.

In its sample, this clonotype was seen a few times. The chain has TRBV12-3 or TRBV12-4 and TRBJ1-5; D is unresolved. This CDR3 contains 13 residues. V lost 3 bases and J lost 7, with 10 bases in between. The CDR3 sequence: CASSFVLEQPQHF. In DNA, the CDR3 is TGTGCCAGCAGTTTTGTGCTAGAACAGCCCCAGCATTTT.

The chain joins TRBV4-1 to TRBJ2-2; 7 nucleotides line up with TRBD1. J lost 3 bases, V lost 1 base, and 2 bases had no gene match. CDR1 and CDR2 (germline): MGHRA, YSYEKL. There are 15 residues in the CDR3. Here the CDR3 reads CASSQVDRDTGELFF. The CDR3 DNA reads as TGCGCCAGCAGCCAAGTAGACAGGGACACCGGGGAGCTGTTTTTT.

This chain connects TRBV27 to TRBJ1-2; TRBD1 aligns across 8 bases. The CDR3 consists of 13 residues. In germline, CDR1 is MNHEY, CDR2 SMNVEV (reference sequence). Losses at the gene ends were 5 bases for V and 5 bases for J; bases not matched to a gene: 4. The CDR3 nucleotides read TGTGCCAGCAGTCCCAGGGGGCGGTATGGCTACACCTTC. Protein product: CASSPRGRYGYTF.

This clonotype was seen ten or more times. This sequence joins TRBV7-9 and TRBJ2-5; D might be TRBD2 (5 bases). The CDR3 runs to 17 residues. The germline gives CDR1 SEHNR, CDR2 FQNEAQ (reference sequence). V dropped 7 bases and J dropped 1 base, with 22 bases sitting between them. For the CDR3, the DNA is TGTGCCAGCACCTCGGGGTCCAGTTTCGGTATCCAAGAGACCCAGTACTTC. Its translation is CASTSGSSFGIQETQYF.

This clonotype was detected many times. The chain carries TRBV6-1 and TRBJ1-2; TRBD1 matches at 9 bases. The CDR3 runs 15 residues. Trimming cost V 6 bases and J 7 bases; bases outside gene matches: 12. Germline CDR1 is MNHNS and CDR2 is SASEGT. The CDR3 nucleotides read TGTGCCAGCAGGTCTTCCCGGGACAGGGAGTCTGGCTACACCTTC. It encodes CASRSSRDRESGYTF.

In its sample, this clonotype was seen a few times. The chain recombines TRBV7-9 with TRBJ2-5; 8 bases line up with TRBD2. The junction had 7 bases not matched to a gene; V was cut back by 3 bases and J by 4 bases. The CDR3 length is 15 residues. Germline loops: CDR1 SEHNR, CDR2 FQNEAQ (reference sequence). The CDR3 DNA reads TGTGCCAGCAGCTTCGTTTTAGCGGGACGAGAGACCCAGTACTTC. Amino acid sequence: CASSFVLAGRETQYF.

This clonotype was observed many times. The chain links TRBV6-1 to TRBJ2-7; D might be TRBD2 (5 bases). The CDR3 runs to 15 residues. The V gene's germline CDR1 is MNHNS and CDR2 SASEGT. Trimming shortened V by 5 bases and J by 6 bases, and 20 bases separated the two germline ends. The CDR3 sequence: CASSSQQPGWGEQYF. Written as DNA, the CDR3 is TGTGCCAGCAGTTCCCAACAACCGGGGTGGGGCGAGCAGTACTTC.

CDR3 coding DNA: TGCGCCAGCAGCCTGAAGGGGGTCGGTTCATCCTATGGGGCCAACGTCCTGACTTTC. As protein: CASSLKGVGSSYGANVLTF. This chain joins TRBV5-1 and TRBJ2-6; D might be TRBD1 (6 bases). V shed 4 bases and J shed 3 bases, with 23 bases lying between them. The CDR3 is made up of 19 amino acids. Germline lookup yields CDR1 SGHRS and CDR2 YFSETQ.

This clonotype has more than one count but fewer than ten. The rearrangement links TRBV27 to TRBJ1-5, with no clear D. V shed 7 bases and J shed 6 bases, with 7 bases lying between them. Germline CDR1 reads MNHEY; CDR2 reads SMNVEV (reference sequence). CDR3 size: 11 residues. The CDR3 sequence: CASISSQPQHF. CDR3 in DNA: TGTGCCAGCATCTCCAGTCAGCCCCAGCATTTT.

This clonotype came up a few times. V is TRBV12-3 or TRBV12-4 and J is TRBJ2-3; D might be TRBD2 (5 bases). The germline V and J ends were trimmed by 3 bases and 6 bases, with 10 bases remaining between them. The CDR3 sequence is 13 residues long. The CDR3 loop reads CASSFYGGDTQYF. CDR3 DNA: TGTGCCAGCAGTTTCTATGGCGGGGATACGCAGTATTTT.

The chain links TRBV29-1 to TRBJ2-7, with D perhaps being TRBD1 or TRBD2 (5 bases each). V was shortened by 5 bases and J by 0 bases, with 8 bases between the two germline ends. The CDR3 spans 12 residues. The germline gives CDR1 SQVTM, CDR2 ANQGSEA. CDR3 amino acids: CSVTGTSYEQYF. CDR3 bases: TGCAGCGTTACCGGGACCTCCTACGAGCAGTACTTC.

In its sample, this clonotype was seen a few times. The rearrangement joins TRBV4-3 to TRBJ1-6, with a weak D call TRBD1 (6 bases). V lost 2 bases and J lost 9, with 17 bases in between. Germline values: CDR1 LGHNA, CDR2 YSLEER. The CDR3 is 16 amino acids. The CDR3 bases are TGCGCCAGCAGCCAATCGCGGGGCAGGGGAGTTTCACCCCTCCACTTT. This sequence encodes CASSQSRGRGVSPLHF.

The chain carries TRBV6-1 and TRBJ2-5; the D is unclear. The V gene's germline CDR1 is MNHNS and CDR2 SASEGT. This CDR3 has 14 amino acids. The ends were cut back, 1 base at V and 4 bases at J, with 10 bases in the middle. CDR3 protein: CASSEVPVGETQYF. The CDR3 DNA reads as TGTGCCAGCAGTGAAGTTCCAGTAGGAGAGACCCAGTACTTC.

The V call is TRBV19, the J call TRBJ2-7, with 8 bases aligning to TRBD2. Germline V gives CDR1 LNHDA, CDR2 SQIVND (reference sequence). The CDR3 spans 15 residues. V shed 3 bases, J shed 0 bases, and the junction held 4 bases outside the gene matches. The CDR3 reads CASSIGGRISYEQYF. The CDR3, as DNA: TGTGCCAGTAGTATTGGCGGGAGGATCTCCTACGAGCAGTACTTC.

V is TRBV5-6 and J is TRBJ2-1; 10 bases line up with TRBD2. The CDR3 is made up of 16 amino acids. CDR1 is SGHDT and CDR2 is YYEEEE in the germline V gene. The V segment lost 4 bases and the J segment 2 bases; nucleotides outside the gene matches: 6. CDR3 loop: CASSPGTSGTYNEQFF. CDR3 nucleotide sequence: TGTGCCAGCAGCCCTGGAACTAGCGGGACCTACAATGAGCAGTTCTTC.

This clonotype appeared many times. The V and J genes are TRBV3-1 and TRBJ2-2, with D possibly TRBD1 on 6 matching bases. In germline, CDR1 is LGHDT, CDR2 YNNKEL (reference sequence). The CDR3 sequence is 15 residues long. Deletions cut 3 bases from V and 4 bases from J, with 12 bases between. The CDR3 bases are TGTGCCAGCAGCCACAGGACAGACTTCACCGGGGAGCTGTTTTTT. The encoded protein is CASSHRTDFTGELFF. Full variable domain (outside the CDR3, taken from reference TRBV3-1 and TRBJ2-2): DTAVSQTPKYLVTQMGNDKSIKCEQNLGHDTMYWYKQDSKKFLKIMFSYNNKELIINETVPNRFSPKSPDKAHLNLHINSLELGDSAVYFCASSHRTDFTGELFFGEGSRLTVL.

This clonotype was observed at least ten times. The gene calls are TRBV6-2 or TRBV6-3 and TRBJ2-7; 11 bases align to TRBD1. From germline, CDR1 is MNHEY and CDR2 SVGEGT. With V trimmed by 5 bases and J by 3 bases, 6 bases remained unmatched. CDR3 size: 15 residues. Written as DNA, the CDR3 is TGTGCCAGCAGTAGCCGGGACAGGGGGATCTACGAGCAGTACTTC. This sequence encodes CASSSRDRGIYEQYF.

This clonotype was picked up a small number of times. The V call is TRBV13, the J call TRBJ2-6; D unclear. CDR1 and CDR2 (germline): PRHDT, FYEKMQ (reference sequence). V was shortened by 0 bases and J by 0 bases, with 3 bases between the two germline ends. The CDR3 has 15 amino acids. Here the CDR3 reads CASSLGNSGANVLTF. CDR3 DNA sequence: TGTGCCAGCAGCTTAGGGAACTCTGGGGCCAACGTCCTGACTTTC. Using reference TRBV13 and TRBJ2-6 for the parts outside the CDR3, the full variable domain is AAGVIQSPRHLIKEKRETATLKCYPIPRHDTVYWYQQGPGQDPQFLISFYEKMQSDKGSIPDRFSAQQFSDYHSELNMSSLELGDSALYFCASSLGNSGANVLTFGAGSRLTVL.

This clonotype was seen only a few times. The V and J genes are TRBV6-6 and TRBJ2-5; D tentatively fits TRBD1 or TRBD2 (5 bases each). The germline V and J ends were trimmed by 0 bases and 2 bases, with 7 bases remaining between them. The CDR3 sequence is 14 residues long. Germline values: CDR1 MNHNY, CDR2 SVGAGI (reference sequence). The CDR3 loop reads CASSYSGDQETQYF. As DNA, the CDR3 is TGTGCCAGCAGTTACTCGGGGGATCAAGAGACCCAGTACTTC.

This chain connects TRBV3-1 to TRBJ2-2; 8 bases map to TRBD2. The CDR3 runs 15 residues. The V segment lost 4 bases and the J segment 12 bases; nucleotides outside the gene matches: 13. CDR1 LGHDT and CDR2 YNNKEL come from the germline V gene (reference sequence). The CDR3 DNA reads TGTGCCAGCAGCCCTACACTAGCGGTTCAAGCAAAGCTGTTTTTT. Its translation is CASSPTLAVQAKLFF.

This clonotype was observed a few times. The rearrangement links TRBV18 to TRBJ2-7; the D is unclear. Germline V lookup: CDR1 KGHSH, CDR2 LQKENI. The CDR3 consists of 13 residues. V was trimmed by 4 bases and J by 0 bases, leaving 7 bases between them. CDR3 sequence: CASSQERSYEQYF. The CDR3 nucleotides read TGTGCCAGCTCACAAGAACGCTCCTACGAGCAGTACTTC.

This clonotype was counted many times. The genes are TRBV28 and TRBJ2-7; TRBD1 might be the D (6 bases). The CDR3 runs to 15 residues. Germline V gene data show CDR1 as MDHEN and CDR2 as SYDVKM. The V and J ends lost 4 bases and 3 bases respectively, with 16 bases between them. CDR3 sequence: CASSSRTTGNYEQYF. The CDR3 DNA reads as TGTGCCAGCAGTTCTCGGACCACAGGGAACTACGAGCAGTACTTC.

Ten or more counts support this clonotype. As DNA, the CDR3 is TGTGCCAGCAGTTTTTGGGGGGGGGGCGAAAATAAGAAGACTTTCTTT. Its protein product is CASSFWGGGENKKTFF. The chain uses TRBV12-3 or TRBV12-4 and TRBJ1-1, with D maybe TRBD1 (6 bases). The CDR3 length is 16 residues. V lost 3 bases and J lost 12, with 26 bases in between.

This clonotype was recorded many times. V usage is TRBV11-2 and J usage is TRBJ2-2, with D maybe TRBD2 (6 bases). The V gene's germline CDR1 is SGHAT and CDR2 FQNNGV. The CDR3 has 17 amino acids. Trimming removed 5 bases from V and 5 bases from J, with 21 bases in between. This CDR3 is CASSPLPGVGVTGELFF. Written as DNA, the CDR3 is TGTGCCAGCAGCCCGCTACCGGGAGTAGGGGTTACCGGGGAGCTGTTTTTT.

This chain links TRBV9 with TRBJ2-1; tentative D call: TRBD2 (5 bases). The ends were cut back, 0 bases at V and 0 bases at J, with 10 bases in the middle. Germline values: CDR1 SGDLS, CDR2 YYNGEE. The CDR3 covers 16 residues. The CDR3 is CASSVDPADSYNEQFF. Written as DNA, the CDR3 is TGTGCCAGCAGCGTAGATCCAGCGGACTCCTACAATGAGCAGTTCTTC.